One sample yielded the 4 T cell receptor beta chains listed below, sequenced in a study of a mutant IDH1 vaccine in newly diagnosed glioma. Generated by immunoSEQ multiplex PCR, the TCRdb table keeps only in-frame clones and is missing some. The table lists around 92,000 clones, about four fifths of them singletons. Stated time point: baseline, week 1 (first vaccination visit). As for treatment: pre-vaccination baseline after standard-of-care therapy. The sample consisted of PBMCs, taken from a glioma patient treated with radiotherapy, temozolomide or both. These TCRs come from a woman between 50 and 59 years old with glioma.

The J gene is TRBJ1-5, the V gene TRBV27, with 7 bases aligning to TRBD1. From germline, CDR1 is MNHEY and CDR2 SMNVEV (reference sequence). V lost 8 bases, J lost 7 bases, and 8 bases stayed unmatched. The CDR3 length is 13 residues. Here the CDR3 reads CASAEGAWQPQHF. CDR3 nucleotides: TGTGCCAGCGCCGAGGGGGCCTGGCAGCCCCAGCATTTT.

The chain has TRBV2 and TRBJ2-2; D is unresolved. CDR3 length: 12 amino acids. V was pared by 8 bases and J by 3 bases, with 7 bases between. Looked up from germline, CDR1 is SNHLY and CDR2 is FYNNEI. The chain's CDR3 is CASSAYTGELFF. CDR3 DNA: TGTGCCAGCTCCGCTTACACCGGGGAGCTGTTTTTT.

The V gene is TRBV7-9, the J gene TRBJ2-5; perhaps TRBD1 as D (5 bases). The germline V and J ends were trimmed by 0 bases and 5 bases, with 7 bases remaining between them. The CDR3 extends over 13 amino acids. The germline V gene has CDR1 SEHNR and CDR2 FQNEAQ (reference sequence). CDR3 DNA: TGTGCCAGCAGCTTAGCAGGGGTGGAGACCCAGTACTTC. Translating it yields CASSLAGVETQYF.

This clone was recorded a few times. The sample has other DNA sequences that encode this CDR3 too. The rearrangement links TRBV18 to TRBJ1-1, with TRBD1 as a possible D gene (6 bases). Per germline, CDR1 KGHSH and CDR2 LQKENI. The V end lost 3 bases, the J end lost 2 bases, and 7 bases lay between the germline ends. This CDR3 is 13 amino acids long. CDR3 sequence (DNA): TGTGCCAGCTCACCGGGACAAAACACTGAAGCTTTCTTT. Translating it yields CASSPGQNTEAFF.